The clone carrying this TCR beta chain was counted at least ten times. Its cognate antigen is unknown. CDR3 length: 14 residues. V shed 2 bases and J shed 5 bases, with 10 bases lying between them. The germline CDR1 and CDR2 sequences are LNHDA and SQIVND (reference sequence). This entry belongs to a study of molecular identifiers for immune sequencing clone quantification. Study outcomes and limitations: For highly expanded clones, sizes could be underestimated when identical TCR molecules share a barcode. The share of molecules held by clones above 20 RNA copies was over 98% in effector cells and under 1% in naive cells.

Every naive CD8 library was made from between about 17,000 and 1,100,000 sorted cells with 10%, 30% or 50% RNA. Both previously described methods and listed TCR primers were employed to make bulk TCR libraries. MiXCR, applied by TCRdb to the PCR reads, yields one record per CDR3 protein. Found here are over 9,000 distinct CDR3 sequences, roughly 14% of them singletons; the top ten hold approximately 1.5%. The chain is built from TRBV19 and TRBJ2-1, with a possible D match to TRBD1 (6 bases). The clonotype originates from a human donor in good health. Some libraries in this study had Jurkat cell RNA spiked in. Sample: naive CD8+ T cells from blood, with Jurkat cell RNA spiked in. The subset here: FACS-sorted CD8+CD4-CCR7+CD45RA+ naive T cells. In nucleotides, the CDR3 is TGTGCCAGTAGTATACTTACAGGGCACAATGAGCAGTTCTTC. Protein sequence: CASSILTGHNEQFF.